These T cell receptor beta chains were read from a single sample in a study of T cell responses to AZD1222 COVID-19 vaccine. The method was immunoSEQ multiplex PCR; TCRdb's version includes in-frame clones alone and lacks a portion of them. The profile shows roughly 150,000 clones, around 90% of them singletons. Sample: peripheral blood, taken on day 0 of AZD1222 vaccination. The receptors were gathered from an adult in good health. Each CDR3 is given with its conserved first and last residue. D genes are given only for firm matches. Size values are once, few and many counts, or a class for expanded clones, and some rows have none.

j_gene | v_gene | abundance | len | d_gene | CDR3nt | CDR3aa
TRBJ2-3 | TRBV6-4 | NA | 14 | NA | TGTGCCAGCAGTGACTCACAGGGCACAGATACGCAGTATTTT | CASSDSQGTDTQYF
TRBJ1-1 | TRBV4-2 | NA | 16 | TRBD1 | TGTGCCAGCAGCCCGCAGGGACAGGGGAGACGAACTGAAGCTTTCTTT | CASSPQGQGRRTEAFF
TRBJ2-2 | TRBV6-5 | NA | 15 | NA | TGTGCCAGCAGTTCGACTGATAGGACCAGGGGGGAGCTGTTTTTT | CASSSTDRTRGELFF
TRBJ2-5 | TRBV12-3/TRBV12-4 | NA | 11 | NA | TGTGCCAGCAGTTTTAAGCAGACCCAGTACTTC | CASSFKQTQYF
TRBJ1-1 | TRBV28 | NA | 14 | NA | TGTGCCAGCAGTCCGGGACAATCAAGCACTGAAGCTTTCTTT | CASSPGQSSTEAFF
TRBJ2-7 | TRBV5-5 | NA | 12 | NA | TGTGCCAGCAGCCCTCTCTCGTTTGAGCAGTACTTC | CASSPLSFEQYF
TRBJ1-4 | TRBV19 | NA | 16 | NA | TGTGCCAGTAGTCCCCGCCCCGGGGCAACTAATGAAAAACTGTTTTTT | CASSPRPGATNEKLFF
TRBJ1-2 | TRBV21-1 | NA | 14 | NA | TGTGCCAGCAGCTTGGTGCGGGGAACGGGTGGCTACACCTTC | CASSLVRGTGGYTF
TRBJ1-5 | TRBV9 | once | 15 | NA | TGTGCCAGCAGCTATAACCCGGATAGCAATCAGCCCCAGCATTTT | CASSYNPDSNQPQHF
TRBJ1-5 | TRBV6-1 | NA | 15 | TRBD1 | TGTGCCAGCAGTGACAGGGGGCGTAGCAATCAGCCCCAGCATTTT | CASSDRGRSNQPQHF
TRBJ1-4 | TRBV19 | NA | 15 | TRBD1 | TGTGCCAGTAGTATAGGACAGGGAGATGGTGAAAAACTGTTTTTT | CASSIGQGDGEKLFF
TRBJ1-5 | TRBV28 | once | 15 | TRBD1 | TGTGCCAGCAGTAAAGAGGGGGCCCGAGGTCAGCCCCAGCATTTT | CASSKEGARGQPQHF
TRBJ1-1 | TRBV30 | NA | 16 | NA | TGTGCCTGGAGTTCAAAGGGGGGGAGGGGTTACACTGAAGCTTTCTTT | CAWSSKGGRGYTEAFF
TRBJ1-4 | TRBV19 | NA | 16 | NA | TGTGCCAGTAGTAGACGGACAACTACAACTAATGAAAAACTGTTTTTT | CASSRRTTTTNEKLFF
TRBJ1-1 | TRBV9 | NA | 14 | TRBD1 | TGTGCCAGCAGCGTGGGACAGGTGGACACTGAAGCTTTCTTT | CASSVGQVDTEAFF
TRBJ2-1 | TRBV28 | NA | 16 | TRBD2 | TGTGCCAGCAGTTGGATTAGCGGGAGTTCCTACAATGAGCAGTTCTTC | CASSWISGSSYNEQFF
TRBJ1-2 | TRBV19 | NA | 12 | NA | TGTGCCAGTAGTATACAGGGGTATGGCTACACCTTC | CASSIQGYGYTF
TRBJ1-1 | TRBV6-5 | NA | 13 | NA | TGTGCCACCGCGGGGAGTTTGAACACTGAAGCTTTCTTT | CATAGSLNTEAFF
TRBJ2-7 | TRBV6-5 | NA | 14 | TRBD1 | TGTGCCAGCAGGCGTGGGACAGCGCTCTACGAGCAGTACTTC | CASRRGTALYEQYF
TRBJ1-3 | TRBV6-5 | NA | 11 | NA | TGTTCGGCCGCCGTCGGAAACACCATATATTTT | CSAAVGNTIYF
TRBJ2-1 | TRBV27 | NA | 16 | NA | TGTGCCAGCAGTCCCTGGAGGGGAAGCTCCTACAATGAGCAGTTCTTC | CASSPWRGSSYNEQFF
TRBJ1-4 | TRBV10-3 | few | 13 | NA | TGTGCCATCAGTTCCAGGGGAGGTGAAAAACTGTTTTTT | CAISSRGGEKLFF
TRBJ1-1 | TRBV5-3 | NA | 13 | NA | TGTGCAATACTCGGGCGGATAAACACTGAAGCTTTCTTT | CAILGRINTEAFF
TRBJ2-1 | TRBV19 | NA | 14 | TRBD2 | TGTGCCAGTAGTATTATTAGCGGGCGCGACGAGCAGTTCTTC | CASSIISGRDEQFF
TRBJ1-1 | TRBV12-3/TRBV12-4 | NA | 11 | NA | TGTGCCAGCAGTTTGAAGGCTGAAGCTTTCTTT | CASSLKAEAFF
TRBJ1-1 | TRBV25-1 | NA | 14 | NA | TGTGCCAGCAAGATGTTTGGGGGTAACACTGAAGCTTTCTTT | CASKMFGGNTEAFF
TRBJ1-1 | TRBV2 | NA | 14 | NA | TGTGCCAGCAGTCTTGTTGGCGTGAACACTGAAGCTTTCTTT | CASSLVGVNTEAFF
TRBJ1-3 | TRBV11-2 | NA | 15 | NA | TGTGCCAGCAGCTCCGTGGGGTTTTCTGGAAACACCATATATTTT | CASSSVGFSGNTIYF
TRBJ1-2 | TRBV10-3 | once | 13 | TRBD1 | TGTGCCATCAGTGGGGACAGGAACTATGGCTACACCTTC | CAISGDRNYGYTF
TRBJ1-2 | TRBV2 | once | 12 | NA | TGTGCCAGCATAAGGACAGACTATGGCTACACCTTC | CASIRTDYGYTF
TRBJ2-5 | TRBV9 | NA | 14 | TRBD2 | TGTGCCAGCAGCGCCGGGGGGGCCGATGAGACCCAGTACTTC | CASSAGGADETQYF
TRBJ2-7 | TRBV6-1 | NA | 15 | NA | TGTGCCAGCAGTGAAGAGACTTCAGGGCCCCACGAGCAGTACTTC | CASSEETSGPHEQYF
TRBJ1-1 | TRBV11-2 | once | 16 | TRBD1 | TGTGCCAGCAGCTTAGTCAGGGGACAGCTGAACACTGAAGCTTTCTTT | CASSLVRGQLNTEAFF
TRBJ1-2 | TRBV3-1/TRBV3-2 | NA | 14 | TRBD1 | TGTGCCAGCAGCCAAGCTTGGACAGGTCCGGGCTACACCTTC | CASSQAWTGPGYTF
TRBJ1-1 | TRBV5-4 | NA | 12 | NA | TGTGCCATAAGGCGGGAGGACACTGAAGCTTTCTTT | CAIRREDTEAFF
TRBJ1-1 | TRBV27 | NA | 15 | NA | TGTGCCAGCACGGAGGGAATAGGAGGGAACACTGAAGCTTTCTTT | CASTEGIGGNTEAFF
TRBJ1-2 | TRBV3-1/TRBV3-2 | NA | 12 | NA | TGTGCCAGCAGCCAAGTATGGACGGGCTACACCTTC | CASSQVWTGYTF
TRBJ1-4 | TRBV30 | NA | 14 | TRBD1 | TGTGCCTGGCGTAGACAGGGGGCCGGGGAAAAACTGTTTTTT | CAWRRQGAGEKLFF
TRBJ1-1 | TRBV24-1 | NA | 13 | TRBD1 | TGTGCCGTTCGGGACAGGGGGAACACTGAAGCTTTCTTT | CAVRDRGNTEAFF
TRBJ1-2 | TRBV9 | NA | 15 | NA | TGTGCCAGCAGCGTAGGACAGGCCCTAGGGGGTGGCTACACCTTC | CASSVGQALGGGYTF
TRBJ1-2 | TRBV18 | NA | 13 | NA | TGTGCCAGCTCACCTAAGGAGGGCTATGGCTACACCTTC | CASSPKEGYGYTF
TRBJ1-6 | TRBV19 | NA | 15 | NA | TGTGCCAGTAGTAGGGAGGGATTGGGGAATTCACCCCTCCACTTT | CASSREGLGNSPLHF
TRBJ2-2 | TRBV6-4 | NA | 17 | NA | TGTGCCAGCAGTGACTCTTTCAGGCTAACGAACACCGGGGAGCTGTTTTTT | CASSDSFRLTNTGELFF
TRBJ2-3 | TRBV6-4 | few | 16 | TRBD2 | TGTGCCAGCAGTGACGGGACTAGCGGGGGGGCAGATACGCAGTATTTT | CASSDGTSGGADTQYF
TRBJ2-7 | TRBV4-3 | NA | 12 | NA | TGCGCCAGCAGCCAAGCTCAGGGAAAGCAGTACTTC | CASSQAQGKQYF
TRBJ1-2 | TRBV27 | NA | 14 | TRBD1 | TGTGCCAGCAGTCCGACAGGGAGGGGCTATGGCTACACCTTC | CASSPTGRGYGYTF
TRBJ2-1 | TRBV7-3 | NA | 16 | TRBD2 | TGTGCCAGCAGCTTCGCCGGGACTAGCGGGGCCAATGAGCAGTTCTTC | CASSFAGTSGANEQFF
TRBJ1-2 | TRBV19 | NA | 15 | NA | TGTGCCAGTAGCTTTAACCGGGCCTCTAACTATGGCTACACCTTC | CASSFNRASNYGYTF
TRBJ2-3 | TRBV9 | NA | 17 | NA | TGTGCCAGCAGCGTAGGTGGAGCCCGTGGGAGACCAGATACGCAGTATTTT | CASSVGGARGRPDTQYF
TRBJ1-2 | TRBV15 | once | 18 | TRBD1 | TGTGCCACCAGCAGAGTACGGGACAGGAACCTTAATAACTATGGCTACACCTTC | CATSRVRDRNLNNYGYTF
TRBJ2-5 | TRBV5-1 | NA | 15 | NA | TGCGCCAGCAGCTCGTCCGGGGTGGGCCAAGAGACCCAGTACTTC | CASSSSGVGQETQYF
TRBJ1-5 | TRBV19 | NA | 13 | NA | TGTGCCAGTACTTCGATAGCGACTCAGCCCCAGCATTTT | CASTSIATQPQHF
TRBJ1-6 | TRBV7-9 | NA | 14 | TRBD1 | TGTGCCAGCAGCCGTGGGACAGACTATTCACCCCTCCACTTT | CASSRGTDYSPLHF
TRBJ2-5 | TRBV6-1 | NA | 15 | TRBD2 | TGTGCCAGCAGTGATTTACTAGCGCCCCGGGAGACCCAGTACTTC | CASSDLLAPRETQYF
TRBJ2-3 | TRBV6-4 | NA | 16 | TRBD2 | TGTGCCAGCCAGGACTCAGCGGGGGGGAACACAGATACGCAGTATTTT | CASQDSAGGNTDTQYF
TRBJ2-7 | TRBV30 | NA | 11 | NA | TGTGCCTGGAGGCGGGACTACGAGCAGTACTTC | CAWRRDYEQYF
TRBJ2-2 | TRBV24-1 | NA | 14 | NA | TGTGCCACCAATGGGGATCGGGGCGCCGGGGAGCTGTTTTTT | CATNGDRGAGELFF
TRBJ1-4 | TRBV6-5 | NA | 16 | NA | TGTGCCAGCAGTTACCTGCCTTCGGACAGAAAGAAAAAACTGTTTTTT | CASSYLPSDRKKKLFF
TRBJ1-2 | TRBV19 | NA | 13 | NA | TGTGCCAGTAGTCGGGGAAATAACTATGGCTACACCTTC | CASSRGNNYGYTF